In this sample, the clone carrying this T cell receptor (beta chain) turned up a few times. RNA transcripts gave rise to amplified TCR beta CDR3 regions. RT-PCR in the first round (using the HTBI primer set) targeted the TCR CDR3. TCRdb recomputed calls from the multiplex PCR reads with MiXCR, one row per CDR3 protein. Here the sample spans about half a million distinct CDR3 sequences, about 16% being singletons. The PBMCs had their origin in more than 9.5 ml of fresh peripheral blood. Trimming removed 8 bases from V and 6 bases from J, with 18 bases in between. The CDR3 sequence is 14 residues long. Per germline, CDR1 MNHNS and CDR2 SASEGT. These data are taken from a study of T cells in Graves' hyperthyroidism and ophthalmopathy.

This TCR came from a woman aged 25 to 45 with Graves' ophthalmopathy. The rearrangement links TRBV6-1 to TRBJ2-3, with D possibly being TRBD1 or TRBD2 (5 bases each). Material: blood. The CDR3 bases are TGTGCCAGCCTTAAGGGAGTGGGGCAGGATACGCAGTATTTT. Residues: CASLKGVGQDTQYF.